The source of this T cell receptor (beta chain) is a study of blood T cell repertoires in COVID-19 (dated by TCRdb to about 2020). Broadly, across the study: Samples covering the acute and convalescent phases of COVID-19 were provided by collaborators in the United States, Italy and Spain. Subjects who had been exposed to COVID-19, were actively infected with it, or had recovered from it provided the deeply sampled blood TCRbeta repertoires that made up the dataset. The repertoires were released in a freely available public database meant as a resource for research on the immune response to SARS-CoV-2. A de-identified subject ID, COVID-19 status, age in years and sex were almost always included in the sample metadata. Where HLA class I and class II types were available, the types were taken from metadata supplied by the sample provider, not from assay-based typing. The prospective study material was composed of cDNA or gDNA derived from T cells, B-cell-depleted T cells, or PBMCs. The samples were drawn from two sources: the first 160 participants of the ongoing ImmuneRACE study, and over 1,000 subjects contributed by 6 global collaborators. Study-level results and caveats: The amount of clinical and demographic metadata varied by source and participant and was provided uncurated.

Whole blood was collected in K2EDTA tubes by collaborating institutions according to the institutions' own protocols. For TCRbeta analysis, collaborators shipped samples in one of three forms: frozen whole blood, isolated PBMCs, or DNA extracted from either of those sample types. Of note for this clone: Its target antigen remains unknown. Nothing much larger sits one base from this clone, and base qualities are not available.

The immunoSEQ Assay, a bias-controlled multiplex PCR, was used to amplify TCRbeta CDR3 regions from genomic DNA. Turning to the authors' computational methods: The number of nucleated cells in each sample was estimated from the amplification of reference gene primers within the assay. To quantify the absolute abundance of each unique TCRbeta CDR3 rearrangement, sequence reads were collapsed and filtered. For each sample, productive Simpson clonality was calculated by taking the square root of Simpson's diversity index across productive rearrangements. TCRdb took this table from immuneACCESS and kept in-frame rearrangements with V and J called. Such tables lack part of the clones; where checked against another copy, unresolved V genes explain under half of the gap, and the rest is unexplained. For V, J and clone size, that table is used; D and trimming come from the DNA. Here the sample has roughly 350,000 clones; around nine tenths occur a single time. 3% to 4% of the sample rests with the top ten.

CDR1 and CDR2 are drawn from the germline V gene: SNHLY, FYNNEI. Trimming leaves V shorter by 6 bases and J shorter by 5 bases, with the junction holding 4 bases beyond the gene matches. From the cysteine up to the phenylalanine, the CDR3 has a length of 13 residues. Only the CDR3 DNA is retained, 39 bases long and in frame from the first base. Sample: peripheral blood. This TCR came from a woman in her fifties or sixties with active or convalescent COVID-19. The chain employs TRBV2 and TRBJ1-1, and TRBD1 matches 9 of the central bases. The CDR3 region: CASRTGGWTEAFF. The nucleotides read TGTGCCAGCAGGACAGGGGGATGGACTGAAGCTTTCTTT.